This T cell receptor beta chain was sequenced in a study of blood T cell repertoires in COVID-19. Study-wide background: Acute and convalescent COVID-19 specimens originated in the United States, Italy and Spain.

Per the study methods: Estimated nucleated cell counts came from reference gene primer amplification. Sequencing used immunoSEQ multiplex PCR; TCRdb keeps in-frame clones, though not all of them. That table furnishes V, J and clone size, whereas the DNA furnished D and trimming. Found here are fewer than 200,000 clones, 80% to 90% of them singletons; the top ten hold less than 6.5%. Seattle's cohort entered during active infection and was followed longitudinally. Trimming stripped 5 bases from V and 5 bases from J, with 9 bases between. CDR3 length: 12 amino acids. Germline V CDR1 and CDR2: SGHNT, YENEEA. About this clone: A single base separates this from a much larger clone, so it may be a read error.

The clonotype originates from a woman in her fifties or sixties with COVID-19, enrolled during active disease. V gene TRBV11-3 combines with J gene TRBJ1-1; D gene ambiguous. Sequencing used peripheral blood. As DNA, the CDR3 is TGTGCCAGCAGCCCCGGAGGGACTGAAGCTTTCTTT. This sequence encodes CASSPGGTEAFF. Full variable domain (missing parts from reference TRBV11-3 and TRBJ1-1): EAGVVQSPRYKIIEKKQPVAFWCNPISGHNTLYWYLQNLGQGPELLIRYENEEAVDDSQLPKDRFSAERLKGVDSTLKIQPAELGDSAVYLCASSPGGTEAFFGQGTRLTVV.